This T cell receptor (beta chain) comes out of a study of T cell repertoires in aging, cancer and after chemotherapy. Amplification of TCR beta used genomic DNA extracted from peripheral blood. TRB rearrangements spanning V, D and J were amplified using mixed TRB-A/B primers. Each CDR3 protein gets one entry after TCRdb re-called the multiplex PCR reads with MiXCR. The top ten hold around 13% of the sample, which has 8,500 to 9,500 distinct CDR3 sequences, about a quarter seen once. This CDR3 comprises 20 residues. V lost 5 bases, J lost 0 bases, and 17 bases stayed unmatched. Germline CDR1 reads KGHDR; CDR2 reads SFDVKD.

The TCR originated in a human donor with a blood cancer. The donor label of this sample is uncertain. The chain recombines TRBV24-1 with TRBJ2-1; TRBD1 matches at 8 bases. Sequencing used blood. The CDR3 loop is CATSGPNPGTGKSSYNEQFF. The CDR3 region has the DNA TGTGCCACCAGTGGCCCTAACCCTGGGACAGGCAAAAGCTCCTACAATGAGCAGTTCTTC.